This T cell receptor beta chain was captured in a study of T-cell reconstitution after alpha-beta-depleted transplantation in children. The study's findings and limits: T cells produced anew were the main source of T-cell counts and diversity one year after transplant. Where alpha-beta T cells came from about two months after transplant was reportedly several hundred expanded graft clones. Some patients' high day-60 TCRbeta diversity was traced to surviving recipient T cells and thymic progenitors.

CDR1 is SGHRS, CDR2 YFSETQ, per germline. V dropped 2 bases and J dropped 7; count of bases not matched to a gene: 5. The CDR3 sequence is 14 residues long. Unique molecular identifiers tagged the TCRbeta library. TCRdb re-called the PCR reads through MiXCR, storing one row per CDR3 protein. The sample has about 170,000 distinct CDR3 sequences, around 10% seen once; the top ten hold less than 15%. At least ten counts were recorded for this clonotype. Antigen specificity is unknown. The chain has TRBV5-1 and TRBJ2-5; TRBD1 matches at 10 bases. The source of this sequence is a boy aged 2 to 10 with acute myeloid leukemia, due to receive a stem cell transplant. This material consisted of PBMCs, taken before TCRalphabeta/CD19-depleted stem cell transplant. CDR3: CASSFDRGPGTQYF. In nucleotides, the CDR3 is TGCGCCAGCAGCTTTGACAGGGGGCCAGGGACCCAGTACTTC.